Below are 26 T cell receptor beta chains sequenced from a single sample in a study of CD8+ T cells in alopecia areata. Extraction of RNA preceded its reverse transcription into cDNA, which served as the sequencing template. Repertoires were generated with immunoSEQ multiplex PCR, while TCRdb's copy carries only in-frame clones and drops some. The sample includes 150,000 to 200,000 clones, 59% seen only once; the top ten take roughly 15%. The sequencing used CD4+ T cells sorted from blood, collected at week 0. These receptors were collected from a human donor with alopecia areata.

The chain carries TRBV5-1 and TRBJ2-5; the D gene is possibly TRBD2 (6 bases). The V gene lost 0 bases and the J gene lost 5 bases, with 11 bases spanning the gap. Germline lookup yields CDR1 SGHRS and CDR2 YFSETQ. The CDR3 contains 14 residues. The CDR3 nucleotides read TGCGCCAGCAGCTTGGGCGGGGATTCGGAGACCCAGTACTTC. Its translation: CASSLGGDSETQYF. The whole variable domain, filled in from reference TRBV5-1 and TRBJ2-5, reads KAGVTQTPRYLIKTRGQQVTLSCSPISGHRSVSWYQQTPGQGLQFLFEYFSETQRNKGNFPGRFSGRQFSNSRSEMNVSTLELGDSALYLCASSLGGDSETQYFGPGTRLLVL.

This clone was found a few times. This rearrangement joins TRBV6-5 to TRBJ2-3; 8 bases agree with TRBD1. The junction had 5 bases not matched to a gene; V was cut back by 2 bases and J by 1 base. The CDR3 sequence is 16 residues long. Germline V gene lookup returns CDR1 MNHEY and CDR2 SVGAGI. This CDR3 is CASSYDQGAGTDTQYF. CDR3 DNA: TGTGCCAGCAGTTACGACCAGGGGGCGGGCACAGATACGCAGTATTTT.

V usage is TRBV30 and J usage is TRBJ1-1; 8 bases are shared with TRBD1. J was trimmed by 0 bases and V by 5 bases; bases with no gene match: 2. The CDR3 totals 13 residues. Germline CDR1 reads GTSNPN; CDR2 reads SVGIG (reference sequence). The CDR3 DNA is TGTGCCTGGGGACAGGGCTTGAACACTGAAGCTTTCTTT. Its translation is CAWGQGLNTEAFF.

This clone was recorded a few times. The CDR3 DNA is TGTGCCAGCAGCTCCAATCTCAACAGGGGACGGATCTCCCGGACAGCTTTCTTT. Its protein product is CASSSNLNRGRISRTAFF. The chain couples TRBV7-9 to TRBJ1-1; 7 nucleotides match TRBD1. The CDR3 sequence is 18 residues long. V dropped 4 bases and J dropped 10; count of bases not matched to a gene: 24. The germline gives CDR1 SEHNR, CDR2 FQNEAQ (reference sequence).

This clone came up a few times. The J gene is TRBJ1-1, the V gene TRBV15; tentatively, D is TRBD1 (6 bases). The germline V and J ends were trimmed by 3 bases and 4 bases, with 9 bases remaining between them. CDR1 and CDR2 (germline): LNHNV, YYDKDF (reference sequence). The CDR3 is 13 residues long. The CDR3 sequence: CATSRRGGTEAFF. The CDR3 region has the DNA TGTGCCACCAGCAGGAGGGGGGGCACTGAAGCTTTCTTT.

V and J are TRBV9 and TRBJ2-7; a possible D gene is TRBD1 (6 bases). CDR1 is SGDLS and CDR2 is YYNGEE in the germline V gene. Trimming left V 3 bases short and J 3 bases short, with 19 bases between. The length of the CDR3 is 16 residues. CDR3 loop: CASSAHLTGIDYEQYF. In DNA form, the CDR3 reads TGTGCCAGCAGCGCACACCTGACAGGAATAGACTACGAGCAGTACTTC. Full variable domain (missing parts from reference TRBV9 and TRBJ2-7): DSGVTQTPKHLITATGQRVTLRCSPRSGDLSVYWYQQSLDQGLQFLIQYYNGEERAKGNILERFSAQQFPDLHSELNLSSLELGDSALYFCASSAHLTGIDYEQYFGPGTRLTVT.

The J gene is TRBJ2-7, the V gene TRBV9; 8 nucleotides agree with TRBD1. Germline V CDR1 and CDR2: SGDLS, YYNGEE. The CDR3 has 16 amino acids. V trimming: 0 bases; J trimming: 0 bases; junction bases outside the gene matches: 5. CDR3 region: CASSVATGGFSYEQYF. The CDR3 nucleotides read TGTGCCAGCAGCGTAGCCACAGGGGGATTCTCCTACGAGCAGTACTTC. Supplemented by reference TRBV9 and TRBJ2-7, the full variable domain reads DSGVTQTPKHLITATGQRVTLRCSPRSGDLSVYWYQQSLDQGLQFLIQYYNGEERAKGNILERFSAQQFPDLHSELNLSSLELGDSALYFCASSVATGGFSYEQYFGPGTRLTVT.

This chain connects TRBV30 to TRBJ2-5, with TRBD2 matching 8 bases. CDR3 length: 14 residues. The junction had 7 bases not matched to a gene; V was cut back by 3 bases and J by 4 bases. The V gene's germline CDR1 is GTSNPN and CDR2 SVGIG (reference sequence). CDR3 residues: CAWSRGGRLETQYF. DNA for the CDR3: TGTGCCTGGAGCCGGGGGGGTCGACTAGAGACCCAGTACTTC.

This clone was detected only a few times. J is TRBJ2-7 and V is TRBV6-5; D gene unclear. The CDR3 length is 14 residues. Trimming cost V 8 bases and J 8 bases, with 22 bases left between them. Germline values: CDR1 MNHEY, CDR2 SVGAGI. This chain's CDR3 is CASCDPTDLRQQYF. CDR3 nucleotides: TGTGCCAGCTGCGACCCGACGGACCTACGACAGCAGTACTTC.

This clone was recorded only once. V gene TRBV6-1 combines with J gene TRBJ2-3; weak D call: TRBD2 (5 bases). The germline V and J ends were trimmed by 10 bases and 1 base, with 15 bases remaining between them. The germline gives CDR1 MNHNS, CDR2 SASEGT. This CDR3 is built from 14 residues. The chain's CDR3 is CATSAGLGTDTQYF. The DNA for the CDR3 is TGTGCCACCTCGGCGGGTCTGGGCACAGATACGCAGTATTTT.

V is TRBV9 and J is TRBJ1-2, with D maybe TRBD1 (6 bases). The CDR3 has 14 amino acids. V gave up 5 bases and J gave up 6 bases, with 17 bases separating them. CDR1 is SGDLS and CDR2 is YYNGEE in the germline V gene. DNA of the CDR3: TGTGCCAGCAGAGACCTGACAGGTCCAAATGGCTACACCTTC. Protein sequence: CASRDLTGPNGYTF.

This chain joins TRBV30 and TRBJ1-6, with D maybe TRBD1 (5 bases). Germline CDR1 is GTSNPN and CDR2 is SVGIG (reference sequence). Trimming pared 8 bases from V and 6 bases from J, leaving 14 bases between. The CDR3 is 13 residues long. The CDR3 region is CATQGGTNSPLHF. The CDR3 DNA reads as TGTGCCACCCAGGGCGGAACTAATTCACCCCTCCACTTT.

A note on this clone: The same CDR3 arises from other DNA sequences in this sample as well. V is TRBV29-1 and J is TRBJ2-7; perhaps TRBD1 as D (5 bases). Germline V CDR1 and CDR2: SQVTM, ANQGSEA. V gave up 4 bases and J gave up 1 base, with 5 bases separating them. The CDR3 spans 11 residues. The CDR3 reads CSVAGSYEQYF. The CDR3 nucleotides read TGCAGCGTTGCAGGGTCCTACGAGCAGTACTTC.

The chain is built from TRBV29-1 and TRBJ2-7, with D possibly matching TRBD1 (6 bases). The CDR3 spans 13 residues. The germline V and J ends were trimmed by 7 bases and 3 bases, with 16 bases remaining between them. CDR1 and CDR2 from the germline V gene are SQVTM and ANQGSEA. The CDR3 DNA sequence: TGCAGCGCGGTGGGGGACAAGAGCTACGAGCAGTACTTC. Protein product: CSAVGDKSYEQYF.

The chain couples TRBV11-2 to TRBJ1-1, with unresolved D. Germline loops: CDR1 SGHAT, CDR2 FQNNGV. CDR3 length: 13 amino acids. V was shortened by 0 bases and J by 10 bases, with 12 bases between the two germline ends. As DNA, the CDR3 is TGTGCCAGCAGCTTAGATCTCCAGGCGGGAGCTTTCTTT. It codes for CASSLDLQAGAFF.

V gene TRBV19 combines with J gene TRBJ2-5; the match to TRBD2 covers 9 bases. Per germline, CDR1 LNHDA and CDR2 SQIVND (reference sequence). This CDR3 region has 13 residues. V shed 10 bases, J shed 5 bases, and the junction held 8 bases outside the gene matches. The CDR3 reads CATAGTSFETQYF. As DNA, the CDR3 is TGTGCCACAGCCGGGACTAGCTTCGAGACCCAGTACTTC.

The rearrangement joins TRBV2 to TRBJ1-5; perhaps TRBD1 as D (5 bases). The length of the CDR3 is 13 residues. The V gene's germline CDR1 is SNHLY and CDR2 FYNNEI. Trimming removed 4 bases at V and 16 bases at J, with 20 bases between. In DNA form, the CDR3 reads TGTGCCAGCAGTGTTGGAGGGAGGGGAGTTCCACATTTT. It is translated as CASSVGGRGVPHF.

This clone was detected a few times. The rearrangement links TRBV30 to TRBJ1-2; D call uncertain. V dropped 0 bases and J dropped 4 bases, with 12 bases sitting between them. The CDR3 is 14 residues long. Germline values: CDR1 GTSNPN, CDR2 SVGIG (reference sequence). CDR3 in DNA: TGTGCCTGGAGTGTACCAGAAAAACTCTATGGCTACACCTTC. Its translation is CAWSVPEKLYGYTF.

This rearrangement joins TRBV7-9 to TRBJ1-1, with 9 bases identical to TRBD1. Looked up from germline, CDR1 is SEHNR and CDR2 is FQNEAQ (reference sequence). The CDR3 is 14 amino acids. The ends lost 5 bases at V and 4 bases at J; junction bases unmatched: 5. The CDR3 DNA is TGTGCCAGCAGCCTCGGACAGGGGCGCACTGAAGCTTTCTTT. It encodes CASSLGQGRTEAFF.

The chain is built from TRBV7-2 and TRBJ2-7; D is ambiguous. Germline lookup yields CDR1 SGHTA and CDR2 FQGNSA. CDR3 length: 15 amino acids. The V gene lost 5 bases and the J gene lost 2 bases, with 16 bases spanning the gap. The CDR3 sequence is CASSSPALVAYEQYF. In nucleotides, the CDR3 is TGTGCCAGCAGCAGTCCGGCGCTAGTGGCCTACGAGCAGTACTTC.

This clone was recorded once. The CDR3 region is CASSLGRGDYEQYF. The CDR3 DNA reads as TGTGCCAGCAGCTTAGGGCGGGGTGACTACGAGCAGTACTTC. This sequence joins TRBV7-6 and TRBJ2-7; D is possibly TRBD2 (6 bases). Looked up from germline, CDR1 is SGHVS and CDR2 is FNYEAQ. The CDR3 sequence is 14 residues long. The V and J ends lost 1 base and 3 bases respectively, with 10 bases between them.

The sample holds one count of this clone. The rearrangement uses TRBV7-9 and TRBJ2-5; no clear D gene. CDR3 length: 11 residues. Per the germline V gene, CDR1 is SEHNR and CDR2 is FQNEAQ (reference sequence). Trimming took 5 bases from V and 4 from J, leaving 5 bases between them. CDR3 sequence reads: CASSRGETQYF. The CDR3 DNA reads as TGTGCCAGCAGCCGCGGAGAGACCCAGTACTTC.

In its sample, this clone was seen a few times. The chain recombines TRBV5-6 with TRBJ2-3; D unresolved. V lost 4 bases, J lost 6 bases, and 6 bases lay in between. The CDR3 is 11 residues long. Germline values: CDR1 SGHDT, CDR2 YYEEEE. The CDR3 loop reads CASSVLDTQYF. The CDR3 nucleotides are TGTGCCAGCAGCGTTCTTGATACGCAGTATTTT.

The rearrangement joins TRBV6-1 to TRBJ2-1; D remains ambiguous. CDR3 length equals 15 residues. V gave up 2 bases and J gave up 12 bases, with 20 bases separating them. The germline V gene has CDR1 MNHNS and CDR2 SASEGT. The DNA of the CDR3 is TGTGCCAGCAGTGAACAGCTCGCAGGACCGGTGTCGCAGTTCTTC. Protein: CASSEQLAGPVSQFF.

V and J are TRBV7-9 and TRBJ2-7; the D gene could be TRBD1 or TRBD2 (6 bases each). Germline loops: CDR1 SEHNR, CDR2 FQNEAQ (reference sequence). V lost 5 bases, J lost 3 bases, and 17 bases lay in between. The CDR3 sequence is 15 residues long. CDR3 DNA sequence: TGTGCCAGCAGCCCGGGAAGGGGGGCCGGCTACGAGCAGTACTTC. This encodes CASSPGRGAGYEQYF.

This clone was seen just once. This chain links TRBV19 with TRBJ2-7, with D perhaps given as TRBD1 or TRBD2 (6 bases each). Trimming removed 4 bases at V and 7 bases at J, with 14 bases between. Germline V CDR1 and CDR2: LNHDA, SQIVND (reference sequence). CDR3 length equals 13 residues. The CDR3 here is CASSTTTGREQYF. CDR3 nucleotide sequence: TGTGCCAGTAGTACCACTACAGGGAGGGAGCAGTACTTC.